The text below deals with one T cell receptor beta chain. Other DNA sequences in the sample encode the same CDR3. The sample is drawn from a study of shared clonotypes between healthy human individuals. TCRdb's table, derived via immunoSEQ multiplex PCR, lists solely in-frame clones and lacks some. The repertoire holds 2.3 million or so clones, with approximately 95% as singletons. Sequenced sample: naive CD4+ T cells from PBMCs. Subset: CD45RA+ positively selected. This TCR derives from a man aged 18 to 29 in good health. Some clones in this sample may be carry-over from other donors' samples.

CDR3 loop: CASSEWGDEQYF. CDR3 DNA sequence: TGTGCCAGCAGTGAGTGGGGGGACGAGCAGTACTTC. The chain is built from TRBV2 and TRBJ2-7, with D perhaps matching TRBD2 (6 bases). The CDR3 totals 12 residues. V gave up 3 bases and J gave up 5 bases, with 8 bases separating them. Per the germline V gene, CDR1 is SNHLY and CDR2 is FYNNEI.